Listed below are T cell receptor beta chains from one sample, sequenced in a study of T cells after yellow fever vaccination. Via MiXCR, TCRdb re-called the 5' RACE reads, giving one row per CDR3 protein. The sample shows about 400,000 distinct CDR3 sequences, approximately 5.7% of them seen only once. The input for sequencing was PBMCs, taken 5 days after the yellow fever booster vaccination. The receptors were sampled from a man aged 30-40 years who received the YFV17D yellow fever vaccine. CDR3s include the opening cysteine and the closing phenylalanine or tryptophan. The D gene is left open where the match is weak. Clone size is given for some rows only: seen once, a few or many times, or a class if the clone is expanded.

clone_size: .
d_call: TRBD2
j_call: TRBJ2-7
v_call: TRBV9
cdr3_nt: TGTGCCAGCAGCGTAGCTCCAACTAGCGGGAGGAGCGAGCAGTACTTC
cdr3_aa: CASSVAPTSGRSEQYF

clone_size: .
d_call: TRBD2
j_call: TRBJ2-1
v_call: TRBV4-1
cdr3_nt: TGCGCCAGCAGCCAGCCACTCATAGCGGGAGGGAACAATGAGCAGTTCTTC
cdr3_aa: CASSQPLIAGGNNEQFF

clone_size: few
d_call: TRBD1
j_call: TRBJ2-7
v_call: TRBV12-3/TRBV12-4
cdr3_nt: TGTGCCAGCAGACAGGGGGCGGGTTACCGCGAGCAGTACTTC
cdr3_aa: CASRQGAGYREQYF

clone_size: few
d_call: TRBD2
j_call: TRBJ2-3
v_call: TRBV27
cdr3_nt: TGTGCCAGCCGGTCCTCCCGACTAGCGGGAAAGGTGGAAGATACGCAGTATTTT
cdr3_aa: CASRSSRLAGKVEDTQYF

clone_size: .
d_call: TRBD1
j_call: TRBJ2-4
v_call: TRBV7-9
cdr3_nt: TGTGCCAGCAGCCAAAGCCGGGACAGCATTCAGTACTTC
cdr3_aa: CASSQSRDSIQYF

clone_size: .
d_call: TRBD2
j_call: TRBJ2-1
v_call: TRBV29-1
cdr3_nt: TGCAGCGTTGATGGGACTAGCGTAAATGAGCAGTTCTTC
cdr3_aa: CSVDGTSVNEQFF

clone_size: few
d_call: .
j_call: TRBJ2-7
v_call: TRBV13
cdr3_nt: TGTGCCAGCAGCTTTACTAGCTCAAATTCCTACGAGCAGTACTTC
cdr3_aa: CASSFTSSNSYEQYF

clone_size: many
d_call: TRBD2
j_call: TRBJ2-3
v_call: TRBV7-2
cdr3_nt: TGTGCCAGCAGGACGGGCGAGACTAGCGGCACAGATACGCAGTATTTT
cdr3_aa: CASRTGETSGTDTQYF

clone_size: many
d_call: .
j_call: TRBJ2-2
v_call: TRBV7-2
cdr3_nt: TGTGCCAGCAGCTTAAAGCCAGGGGCGATCTCCGGGGAGCTGTTTTTT
cdr3_aa: CASSLKPGAISGELFF

clone_size: many
d_call: TRBD2
j_call: TRBJ2-3
v_call: TRBV9
cdr3_nt: TGTGCCAGCAGCGTAGGGGCGGGAGAGGGCACAGATACGCAGTATTTT
cdr3_aa: CASSVGAGEGTDTQYF

clone_size: many
d_call: TRBD2
j_call: TRBJ2-2
v_call: TRBV18
cdr3_nt: TGTGCCAGCTCACCACCCGGGGGGACCGGGGAGCTGTTTTTT
cdr3_aa: CASSPPGGTGELFF

clone_size: many
d_call: .
j_call: TRBJ2-7
v_call: TRBV10-1
cdr3_nt: TGCGCCAGCAGTGGAATTGGTTGTGGTCGGGAGAACTACGAGCAGTACTTC
cdr3_aa: CASSGIGCGRENYEQYF

clone_size: few
d_call: .
j_call: TRBJ1-1
v_call: TRBV7-6
cdr3_nt: TGTGCCAGCAGCCTTAGCCCTCATCTAACGAACACTGAAGCTTTCTTT
cdr3_aa: CASSLSPHLTNTEAFF

clone_size: many
d_call: .
j_call: TRBJ2-2
v_call: TRBV29-1
cdr3_nt: TGCAGCGTTGACCCGGGCAGGCCTGGCACCGGGGAGCTGTTTTTT
cdr3_aa: CSVDPGRPGTGELFF

clone_size: many
d_call: .
j_call: TRBJ2-3
v_call: TRBV5-5
cdr3_nt: TGTGCCAGCAGCCAAACGACCCCAGATACGCAGTATTTT
cdr3_aa: CASSQTTPDTQYF

clone_size: few
d_call: .
j_call: TRBJ2-7
v_call: TRBV10-3
cdr3_nt: TGTGCCATCTGGGGGCCTGGGGTCTACGAGCAGTACTTC
cdr3_aa: CAIWGPGVYEQYF

clone_size: many
d_call: .
j_call: TRBJ2-1
v_call: TRBV5-1
cdr3_nt: TGCGCCAGCAGCGGTGGGGGTCTCCACTACAATGAGCAGTTCTTC
cdr3_aa: CASSGGGLHYNEQFF

clone_size: many
d_call: .
j_call: TRBJ2-1
v_call: TRBV29-1
cdr3_nt: TGCAGCGTTGAACCATCTGCGGGTGAGCAGTTCTTC
cdr3_aa: CSVEPSAGEQFF

clone_size: many
d_call: TRBD2
j_call: TRBJ2-7
v_call: TRBV5-1
cdr3_nt: TGCGCCAGCAAGGCGACGGGAGGCTTCTACGAGCAGTACTTC
cdr3_aa: CASKATGGFYEQYF

clone_size: many
d_call: .
j_call: TRBJ2-5
v_call: TRBV7-2
cdr3_nt: TGTGCCAGCAGCTTAGCTAAGCCCCAAGAGACCCAGTACTTC
cdr3_aa: CASSLAKPQETQYF

clone_size: many
d_call: .
j_call: TRBJ1-1
v_call: TRBV19
cdr3_nt: TGTGCCAGTAGTAATTCCGGAGTGAGGAACACTGAAGCTTTCTTT
cdr3_aa: CASSNSGVRNTEAFF

clone_size: many
d_call: TRBD1
j_call: TRBJ2-1
v_call: TRBV5-4
cdr3_nt: TGTGCCAGCAGCTTCGGGGACAGGGATGCAAATGAGCAGTTCTTC
cdr3_aa: CASSFGDRDANEQFF

clone_size: few
d_call: .
j_call: TRBJ1-1
v_call: TRBV7-9
cdr3_nt: TGTGCCAGCAGCTTAATGCTTAACACTGAAGCTTTCTTT
cdr3_aa: CASSLMLNTEAFF

clone_size: many
d_call: .
j_call: TRBJ2-4
v_call: TRBV7-2
cdr3_nt: TGTGCCAGCAGCTTAGGCCTCGCAGCCAAAAACATTCAGTACTTC
cdr3_aa: CASSLGLAAKNIQYF

clone_size: many
d_call: TRBD1
j_call: TRBJ2-7
v_call: TRBV5-1
cdr3_nt: TGCGCCAGCAGCTTGGGACAGGGTGGCGAGCAGTACTTC
cdr3_aa: CASSLGQGGEQYF

clone_size: many
d_call: .
j_call: TRBJ2-7
v_call: TRBV7-9
cdr3_nt: TGTGCCAGCAGCCCAGAGGAGGGGGCCGGTGAGCAGTACTTC
cdr3_aa: CASSPEEGAGEQYF

clone_size: few
d_call: .
j_call: TRBJ2-5
v_call: TRBV20-1
cdr3_nt: TGCAGTGCCCAACCAGAGACCCAGTACTTC
cdr3_aa: CSAQPETQYF

clone_size: few
d_call: .
j_call: TRBJ2-1
v_call: TRBV20-1
cdr3_nt: TGCAGTGCTTTTGACTATAGGGCCGATGAGCAGTTCTTC
cdr3_aa: CSAFDYRADEQFF

clone_size: .
d_call: TRBD2
j_call: TRBJ2-1
v_call: TRBV29-1
cdr3_nt: TGCAGCGTCCCGCGAGTGGCTAGCGGGAGTGCTGACAATGAGCAGTTCTTC
cdr3_aa: CSVPRVASGSADNEQFF

clone_size: many
d_call: .
j_call: TRBJ1-3
v_call: TRBV7-2
cdr3_nt: TGTGCCAGCAGCCCCCGTATAGGACTTGACACCATATATTTT
cdr3_aa: CASSPRIGLDTIYF

clone_size: .
d_call: TRBD1
j_call: TRBJ1-5
v_call: TRBV20-1
cdr3_nt: TGCAGTGCGAGTCCCGGGACAGGGGTTCAGCCCCAGCATTTT
cdr3_aa: CSASPGTGVQPQHF

clone_size: .
d_call: .
j_call: TRBJ2-2
v_call: TRBV9
cdr3_nt: TGTGCCAGCAGCGTAGTAGGCGGGAACCCCGGGGAGCTGTTTTTT
cdr3_aa: CASSVVGGNPGELFF

clone_size: .
d_call: .
j_call: TRBJ2-7
v_call: TRBV19
cdr3_nt: TGTGCCAGTAGTGGACCGGGAAGCCTCTACGAGCAGTACTTC
cdr3_aa: CASSGPGSLYEQYF

clone_size: .
d_call: .
j_call: TRBJ2-5
v_call: TRBV7-6
cdr3_nt: TGTGCCAGCAGCTTAGGTCCAAAGCAAGAGACCCAGTACTTC
cdr3_aa: CASSLGPKQETQYF

clone_size: many
d_call: .
j_call: TRBJ2-1
v_call: TRBV3-1
cdr3_nt: TGTGCCAGCAGCCTCACTAAGGCCAGCGTCTACAATGAGCAGTTCTTC
cdr3_aa: CASSLTKASVYNEQFF

clone_size: many
d_call: TRBD1
j_call: TRBJ2-1
v_call: TRBV29-1
cdr3_nt: TGCAGCGCCCGGACAGGGCCCAATGAGCAGTTCTTC
cdr3_aa: CSARTGPNEQFF

clone_size: few
d_call: .
j_call: TRBJ1-4
v_call: TRBV20-1
cdr3_nt: TGCAGTGTCCCCGACGGCGAAAAACTGTTTTTT
cdr3_aa: CSVPDGEKLFF

clone_size: .
d_call: TRBD2
j_call: TRBJ2-3
v_call: TRBV3-1
cdr3_nt: TGTGCCAGCAGCTTAAGCCCGGGACTAGCGGGACCCGCGGATACGCAGTATTTT
cdr3_aa: CASSLSPGLAGPADTQYF

clone_size: .
d_call: TRBD1
j_call: TRBJ1-2
v_call: TRBV12-3/TRBV12-4
cdr3_nt: TGTGCCAGCAATTCCAGGGGGCGCGAGGGGGGCTACACCTTC
cdr3_aa: CASNSRGREGGYTF